The subject of this entry is one T cell receptor beta chain. The CDR3 covers 11 residues. The V end lost 0 bases, the J end lost 10 bases, and 5 bases lay between the germline ends. Germline CDR1 is MNHEY and CDR2 is SVGAGI. This record comes from a study of blood T cell repertoires in COVID-19. Generated by immunoSEQ multiplex PCR, the TCRdb table keeps only in-frame clones and is missing some. This table has around 340,000 clones, around nine tenths appearing once. The TCR originated in a woman in her twenties or thirties who had been exposed to COVID-19. The sequenced sample consisted of PBMCs or T cells enriched from blood (not recorded which). The J gene is TRBJ2-3, the V gene TRBV6-5, with D maybe TRBD2 (5 bases). CDR3 protein: CASSYSRAQYF. The CDR3 DNA reads as TGTGCCAGCAGTTACTCGCGGGCGCAGTATTTT.